The next 4 T cell receptor beta chains were all read from a single sample in a study of blood T cell repertoires in COVID-19. The protocol was immunoSEQ multiplex PCR, while the TCRdb copy is restricted to in-frame clones and leaves out a portion. Found here are under 150,000 clones, roughly 90% of them singletons; the top ten hold approximately 5%. The specimen was peripheral blood. These TCRs come from a man in his 60s with COVID-19, enrolled during active disease.

V gene TRBV5-1 combines with J gene TRBJ2-1, with 7 positions matching TRBD2. Germline trimming cut 2 bases from V and 8 bases from J; bases unmatched to any gene: 7. The CDR3 is made up of 14 amino acids. Germline CDR1 SGHRS, CDR2 YFSETQ. The CDR3 sequence is CASSFGGSSYEQFF. In nucleotides, the CDR3 is TGCGCCAGCAGCTTCGGCGGGAGCAGCTATGAGCAGTTCTTC.

The chain recombines TRBV30 with TRBJ1-4; the D gene is possibly TRBD1 (6 bases). The CDR3 consists of 13 residues. Between the trimmed V and J ends, which lost 2 bases and 8 bases, there was a span of 12 bases. Germline V gene sequence: CDR1 GTSNPN, CDR2 SVGIG (reference sequence). CDR3 nucleotides: TGTGCCTGGAGTAGACAGGCGGAAGAAAAACTGTTTTTT. Its protein is CAWSRQAEEKLFF. The full variable domain, completed using reference TRBV30 and TRBJ1-4, is SQTIHQWPATLVQPVGSPLSLECTVEGTSNPNLYWYRQAAGRGLQLLFYSVGIGQISSEVPQNLSASRPQDRQFILSSKKLLLSDSGFYLCAWSRQAEEKLFFGSGTQLSVL.

The V call is TRBV10-3, the J call TRBJ2-1; 14 bases match TRBD2. The CDR3 is 18 residues long. Germline values: CDR1 ENHRY, CDR2 SYGVKD. V lost 3 bases and J lost 10; bases outside the gene matches: 14. The chain's CDR3 is CAISEPLGGLAGVGEQFF. In DNA, the CDR3 is TGTGCCATCAGTGAACCCCTAGGGGGACTAGCGGGAGTAGGGGAGCAGTTCTTC.

DNA for the CDR3: TGTGCCAGCAGCGCCCGCGGGACTAGCGGGAACTACGAGCAGTACTTC. Protein sequence: CASSARGTSGNYEQYF. V is TRBV11-3 and J is TRBJ2-7, with 13 nucleotides matching TRBD2. Losses at the gene ends were 5 bases for V and 3 bases for J; bases not matched to a gene: 7. CDR3 length equals 16 residues. In germline, CDR1 is SGHNT, CDR2 YENEEA.